A selection of T cell receptor beta chains follows, all from one sample in a study of metastatic and nonmetastatic thyroid tumors. TCRdb used MiXCR to call clones anew from the PCR reads. Of approximately 28,000 clones in the sample, roughly a quarter are singletons; the top ten hold roughly 15%. Sequenced input: blood. The receptors come from a female donor with papillary thyroid cancer or a benign thyroid nodule (not recorded which). Some clones in this sample may be carry-over from other donors' samples. Both conserved end residues are part of each CDR3. Fields, in order: D gene, V gene, CDR3 length, J gene, clone size, CDR3 protein, CDR3 DNA. The D gene is left open where the match is weak. Clone size is stated in some rows and not others, as once, few, many or a class when expanded.

>TRBD2|TRBV2|16|TRBJ2-2|.
CASSGASGRRTGELFF
TGTGCCAGCAGTGGGGCTAGCGGTAGGCGCACCGGCGAGCTGTTTTTT
>.|TRBV30|13|TRBJ1-1|.
CAWSSGRDTEAFF
TGTGCCTGGAGTTCCGGGCGAGACACTGAAGCTTTCTTT
>.|TRBV11-3|14|TRBJ2-3|many
CASSLRQQGDTQYF
TGTGCCAGCAGCCTACGACAACAGGGAGATACGCAGTATTTT
>TRBD2|TRBV11-2|16|TRBJ2-1|.
CASSSTSLAGGNEQFF
TGTGCCAGCAGCTCCACTTCACTAGCGGGAGGCAATGAGCAGTTCTTC
>.|TRBV12-5|13|TRBJ2-7|few
CASGYSGSYEQYF
TGTGCTAGTGGATATAGCGGCTCCTACGAGCAGTACTTC
>.|TRBV24-1|13|TRBJ2-5|many
CATSDFRCETQYF
TGTGCCACCAGTGATTTTAGGTGCGAGACCCAGTACTTC
>.|TRBV19|16|TRBJ1-2|many
CASSTGTRGGFYGYTF
TGTGCCAGTAGTACCGGGACCCGGGGAGGGTTTTATGGCTACACCTTC
>.|TRBV27|13|TRBJ1-3|few
CASSLRSVNTIYF
TGTGCCAGCAGCCTGAGGAGTGTAAACACCATATATTTT
>TRBD2|TRBV5-4|17|TRBJ2-1|many
CASSSGLAGALYNEQFF
TGTGCCAGCAGCTCGGGACTAGCGGGGGCCCTCTACAATGAGCAGTTCTTC
>.|TRBV6-1|14|TRBJ1-1|medium-sized
CASSLQGVGTEAFF
TGTGCCAGCTCCCTACAGGGTGTGGGCACTGAAGCTTTCTTT
>TRBD1|TRBV6-1|16|TRBJ1-2|medium-sized
CASSSNHRGPNYGYTF
TGTGCCAGCAGCTCAAACCACAGGGGCCCTAACTATGGCTACACCTTC
>TRBD2|TRBV2|16|TRBJ2-1|many
CASRIGGRAGYNEQFF
TGTGCCAGCAGGATCGGCGGGAGGGCCGGGTACAATGAGCAGTTCTTC
>TRBD1|TRBV7-3|15|TRBJ2-3|many
CASRLWDRSTDTQYF
TGTGCCAGCAGACTCTGGGACAGAAGCACAGATACGCAGTATTTT
>TRBD1|TRBV5-1|17|TRBJ2-7|many
CASSLEGRQGSSYEQYF
TGCGCCAGCAGCTTGGAAGGCCGACAGGGGAGCTCCTACGAGCAGTACTTC
>.|TRBV7-8|13|TRBJ1-1|.
CASSQAGNTEAFF
TGTGCCAGCAGCCAAGCCGGGAACACTGAAGCTTTCTTT
>TRBD2|TRBV6-1|14|TRBJ2-7|many
CASRPSGSAYEQYF
TGTGCCAGCAGGCCTAGCGGGAGTGCCTACGAGCAGTACTTC
>TRBD1|TRBV7-3|18|TRBJ1-3|many
CASSPLAPGTGSGNTIYF
TGTGCCAGCAGCCCCCTCGCGCCCGGGACAGGCTCTGGAAACACCATATATTTT
>.|TRBV20-1|14|TRBJ2-7|few
CSARVNRGKDEQYF
TGCAGTGCTAGAGTTAATAGGGGGAAGGACGAGCAGTACTTC
>.|TRBV20-1|13|TRBJ2-7|few
CSAPLAGTHEQYF
TGCAGTGCTCCCCTCGCGGGAACCCACGAGCAGTACTTC
>.|TRBV25-1|11|TRBJ1-1|.
CARSVSTEDFF
TGTGCCAGAAGTGTATCCACTGAAGATTTCTTT
>.|TRBV20-1|14|TRBJ2-1|.
CSAISGGGNNEQFF
TGCAGTGCTATTAGCGGCGGAGGGAACAATGAGCAGTTCTTC
>.|TRBV7-2|15|TRBJ2-7|.
CASSQDGGLTYEQYF
TGTGCCAGCAGCCAGGATGGAGGACTAACCTACGAGCAGTACTTC
>TRBD2|TRBV5-1|15|TRBJ2-1|.
CASSSGRAEGNEQFF
TGCGCCAGCAGTAGCGGGAGGGCCGAGGGGAATGAGCAGTTCTTC
>TRBD2|TRBV5-6|15|TRBJ2-1|many
CASSPGLVGYNEQFF
TGTGCCAGCAGCCCGGGACTAGTAGGCTACAATGAGCAGTTCTTC
>.|TRBV10-2|13|TRBJ1-1|.
CASSYPVNTEAFF
TGCGCCAGCAGTTACCCGGTGAACACTGAAGCTTTCTTT
>TRBD1|TRBV6-1|15|TRBJ1-1|.
CASRVSTGINTEAFF
TGTGCCAGCAGGGTATCGACAGGGATAAACACTGAAGCTTTCTTT
>.|TRBV4-1|15|TRBJ1-1|.
CASSQVSGMNTEAFF
TGCGCCAGCAGCCAAGTATCTGGCATGAACACTGAAGCTTTCTTT
>TRBD2|TRBV11-1|16|TRBJ2-3|many
CASSLGGGGSTDTQYF
TGTGCCAGCAGCTTAGGCGGGGGGGGGAGCACAGATACGCAGTATTTT
>.|TRBV25-1|16|TRBJ2-7|medium-sized
CASSESPSSGWYEQYF
TGTGCCAGCAGTGAATCCCCCAGCTCGGGATGGTACGAGCAGTACTTC
>.|TRBV28|12|TRBJ2-7|few
CAGIPIRYEQYF
TGTGCCGGCATTCCCATCAGGTACGAGCAGTACTTC
>.|TRBV2|12|TRBJ2-1|.
CASSDLAREQFF
TGTGCCAGCAGTGATCTAGCGAGAGAGCAGTTCTTC
>TRBD2|TRBV12-3/TRBV12-4|16|TRBJ2-1|.
CASSSILAGGPDEQFF
TGTGCCAGCAGTTCCATCCTAGCGGGAGGGCCGGATGAGCAGTTCTTC
>.|TRBV6-1|12|TRBJ2-7|few
CATKGLPHEQYF
TGTGCCACGAAAGGACTCCCCCACGAGCAGTACTTC
>.|TRBV28|14|TRBJ2-5|many
CASSPGGQAETQYF
TGTGCCAGCAGCCCCGGAGGGCAGGCGGAGACCCAGTACTTC
>TRBD2|TRBV28|15|TRBJ2-1|medium-sized
CATLRLAGGVHEQFF
TGTGCCACTCTGCGGCTAGCGGGAGGTGTCCATGAGCAGTTCTTC
>.|TRBV11-2|15|TRBJ2-7|.
CASSLVVGASYEQYF
TGTGCCAGCAGCTTAGTGGTCGGGGCCTCCTACGAGCAGTACTTC
>.|TRBV20-1|16|TRBJ2-7|medium-sized
CSAGRVNSGFSYEQYF
TGCAGTGCTGGGCGGGTGAATAGCGGATTCTCCTACGAGCAGTACTTC
>.|TRBV9|13|TRBJ2-5|many
CASSVGGQETQYF
TGTGCCAGCAGCGTAGGCGGTCAAGAGACCCAGTACTTC
>.|TRBV20-1|15|TRBJ1-1|.
CSARVESLKNTEAFF
TGCAGTGCCAGGGTGGAGTCTTTAAAAAACACTGAAGCTTTCTTT
>.|TRBV27|13|TRBJ2-7|many
CASSSYFPSEQYF
TGTGCCAGCAGTTCCTATTTCCCCTCCGAGCAGTACTTC
>.|TRBV11-3|15|TRBJ2-3|.
CVSSLGGESTDTQYF
TGTGTCAGCAGCTTAGGTGGGGAGAGCACAGATACGCAGTATTTT
>TRBD2|TRBV11-2|16|TRBJ2-1|.
CASSLVAGDSSGEQFF
TGTGCCAGCAGCTTGGTAGCGGGAGACTCTAGTGGTGAGCAGTTCTTC
>.|TRBV24-1|15|TRBJ2-3|.
CATSDTVGGTDTQYF
TGTGCCACCAGTGACACTGTAGGGGGCACAGATACGCAGTATTTT
>.|TRBV6-2/TRBV6-3|13|TRBJ2-2|few
CASSYGLRGEMFF
TGTGCCAGCAGTTACGGGCTACGGGGAGAGATGTTTTTT
>.|TRBV7-9|15|TRBJ1-1|many
CASSLAAGFGTEAFF
TGTGCCAGCAGCTTAGCGGCGGGTTTCGGCACTGAAGCTTTCTTT
>.|TRBV4-2|16|TRBJ2-6|.
CASSQDTTAGTNVLTF
TGTGCCAGCAGCCAAGATACCACCGCTGGGACCAACGTCCTGACTTTC
>TRBD2|TRBV6-2/TRBV6-3|17|TRBJ2-2|.
CASSYLGLAGGPGELFF
TGTGCCAGCAGTTACTTGGGACTAGCGGGAGGCCCTGGGGAGCTGTTTTTT
>TRBD1|TRBV2|15|TRBJ1-2|many
CASRGAGQAYYGYTF
TGTGCCAGCAGGGGAGCGGGACAGGCATATTATGGCTACACCTTC
>TRBD1|TRBV10-3|15|TRBJ1-2|few
CAISRTGEDSYGYTF
TGTGCCATCAGCAGGACAGGGGAAGATTCCTATGGCTACACCTTC
>TRBD1|TRBV6-2/TRBV6-3|12|TRBJ2-1|.
CAIRDSYNEQFF
TGTGCCATCCGGGACAGCTACAATGAGCAGTTCTTC
>TRBD2|TRBV20-1|17|TRBJ2-5|.
CSATRWGLVVEEETQYF
TGCAGTGCTACCCGGTGGGGACTAGTGGTAGAAGAAGAGACCCAGTACTTC
>.|TRBV28|12|TRBJ2-7|medium-sized
CASSPLPYEQYF
TGTGCCAGCAGTCCCCTTCCCTACGAGCAGTACTTC
>TRBD2|TRBV11-1|18|TRBJ2-7|few
CASSLAWTSGGESYEQYF
TGTGCCAGCAGCTTAGCGTGGACTAGCGGGGGGGAGTCCTACGAGCAGTACTTC